A single sample is the source of the 10 T cell receptor beta chains below, sequenced in a study of blood T cell repertoires in COVID-19. Sequenced by immunoSEQ multiplex PCR; TCRdb stores in-frame clones only, minus some. The sample shows some 60,000 clones, around 81% of them seen only once. Sequenced input: peripheral blood. The receptors originated from a woman aged 80 or over with active or convalescent COVID-19.

The rearrangement links TRBV7-8 to TRBJ2-7, with 8 bases matching TRBD1. With V trimmed by 7 bases and J by 3 bases, 14 bases remained unmatched. This CDR3 is 16 amino acids long. Germline V gene data show CDR1 as SGHVS and CDR2 as FQNEAQ. The CDR3 coding sequence is TGTGCCAGCACCCGTGGTACAGGGGGTCCAAACTACGAGCAGTACTTC. This codes for CASTRGTGGPNYEQYF.

This clone was observed a few times. V usage is TRBV11-2 and J usage is TRBJ1-3; 8 bases are a match to TRBD1. Germline trimming cut 2 bases from V and 1 base from J; bases unmatched to any gene: 1. CDR3 size: 15 residues. Germline V gene sequence: CDR1 SGHAT, CDR2 FQNNGV. The CDR3 nucleotides read TGTGCCAGCAGCTTATACAGGGGGTCTGGAAACACCATATATTTT. Translation: CASSLYRGSGNTIYF.

The chain joins TRBV10-2 to TRBJ1-4, with a weak D call TRBD1 (5 bases). CDR1 and CDR2 from the germline V gene are WSHSY and SAAADI. Trimming removed 6 bases from V and 0 bases from J, with 8 bases in between. This CDR3 spans 14 amino acids. CDR3 loop: CASRPGSTNEKLFF. The CDR3 DNA reads as TGCGCCAGCAGACCAGGGTCAACTAATGAAAAACTGTTTTTT.

The chain joins TRBV7-2 to TRBJ1-2; D unclear. The CDR3 runs to 15 residues. The germline V gene encodes CDR1 SGHTA and CDR2 FQGNSA. V lost 4 bases and J 3 bases, leaving 15 bases between the germline ends. The CDR3: CASSSPDQAHYGYTF. The CDR3 coding sequence is TGTGCCAGCAGCTCCCCCGACCAGGCCCACTATGGCTACACCTTC. The whole variable domain, filled in from reference TRBV7-2 and TRBJ1-2, reads GAGVSQSPSNKVTEKGKDVELRCDPISGHTALYWYRQSLGQGLEFLIYFQGNSAPDKSGLPSDRFSAERTGGSVSTLTIQRTQQEDSAVYLCASSSPDQAHYGYTFGSGTRLTVV.

This clone was seen more than once but under ten times. This chain uses TRBV9 with TRBJ1-3; tentative D call: TRBD1 (6 bases). Between the trimmed V and J ends, which lost 0 bases and 1 base, there was a span of 14 bases. There are 17 residues in the CDR3. Germline CDR1 is SGDLS and CDR2 is YYNGEE. This chain's CDR3 is CASSVAPGELSGNTIYF. The DNA for the CDR3 is TGTGCCAGCAGCGTAGCCCCAGGGGAGTTATCTGGAAACACCATATATTTT. The full variable domain, completed using reference TRBV9 and TRBJ1-3, is DSGVTQTPKHLITATGQRVTLRCSPRSGDLSVYWYQQSLDQGLQFLIQYYNGEERAKGNILERFSAQQFPDLHSELNLSSLELGDSALYFCASSVAPGELSGNTIYFGEGSWLTVV.

This clone came up once. The V and J genes are TRBV3-1 (or the pseudogene TRBV3-2) and TRBJ2-1, with 13 bases lining up with TRBD2. Germline V gene lookup returns CDR1 LGHDT and CDR2 YNNKEL (reference sequence). The CDR3 has 16 amino acids. V dropped 0 bases and J dropped 9; count of bases not matched to a gene: 5. DNA for the CDR3: TGTGCCAGCAGCCAAGACCCGGGGACTAGCGGGGTTGAGCAGTTCTTC. This sequence encodes CASSQDPGTSGVEQFF.

This clone has ten or more counts. Here the CDR3 DNA reads TGTGCCAGCAGCGTTAGTGACAGGGTGAGCGAGCAGTACTTC. Amino acids: CASSVSDRVSEQYF. The genes are TRBV9 and TRBJ2-7, with 7 bases aligning to TRBD1. Trimming removed 2 bases from V and 6 bases from J; junction bases left unmatched: 8. This CDR3 spans 14 amino acids. The germline V gene has CDR1 SGDLS and CDR2 YYNGEE.

Written as DNA, the CDR3 is TGTGCCACCAGTGGTCATAGCGGGGGGATCGACGAGCAGTACTTC. It encodes CATSGHSGGIDEQYF. This sequence joins TRBV24-1 and TRBJ2-7; 10 nucleotides agree with TRBD2. The CDR3 contains 15 residues. Germline V gives CDR1 KGHDR, CDR2 SFDVKD. With 5 bases clipped from V and 5 bases from J, the junction kept 8 bases outside the gene matches.

There are a few counts of this clone. This sequence joins TRBV20-1 and TRBJ2-7; no clear D gene. This CDR3 is built from 11 residues. V dropped 5 bases and J dropped 6 bases, with 11 bases sitting between them. Germline-derived CDR1 and CDR2 are DFQATT and SNEGSKA (reference sequence). Here the CDR3 DNA reads TGCAGTGCTCCGGTTCTCGGCGAGCAGTACTTC. Translating gives CSAPVLGEQYF.

The CDR3 sequence: CASSHRGQGTEAFF. DNA for the CDR3: TGTGCCAGCAGCCACAGGGGGCAAGGCACTGAAGCTTTCTTT. The gene calls are TRBV4-2 and TRBJ1-1, with TRBD1 matching over 8 bases. Trimming cost V 3 bases and J 4 bases; bases outside gene matches: 4. The CDR3 is 14 residues long. CDR1 and CDR2 (germline): LGHNA, YNFKEQ.